The clone carrying this TCR beta chain came up a few times. Its target is unknown. The data were obtained in a study of identical twins. TCRdb independently ran MiXCR on the 5' RACE reads; one entry per CDR3 protein. The table has roughly 1.6 million distinct CDR3 sequences, about 32% seen once. Study-wide results and caveats: Models underpredicted monozygotic twin sharing of out-of-frame TCR alpha. Cross-sectional statistical analysis was relied on for the conclusions, without the same donors being followed.

After removal of 4 bases from V and 4 bases from J, the junction contained 6 bases not matched to a gene. Germline loops: CDR1 SNHLY, CDR2 FYNNEI. CDR3 length: 15 residues. This TCR came from a newborn girl in good health. The sample consisted of cord blood. The chain is built from TRBV2 and TRBJ2-7; TRBD2 aligns across 11 bases. Here the CDR3 reads CASSVTSGSEYEQYF. CDR3 DNA sequence: TGTGCCAGCAGTGTCACTAGCGGGAGTGAATACGAGCAGTACTTC. The whole variable domain, filled in from reference TRBV2 and TRBJ2-7, reads EPEVTQTPSHQVTQMGQEVILRCVPISNHLYFYWYRQILGQKVEFLVSFYNNEISEKSEIFDDQFSVERPDGSNFTLKIRSTKLEDSAMYFCASSVTSGSEYEQYFGPGTRLTVT.